The clone carrying this T cell receptor (beta chain) was recorded many times. Its cognate antigen is unknown. Not enrolled were patients with uncontrolled infection, other autoimmune disease, pregnancy or lactation. Germline CDR1 and CDR2: LGHDT and YNNKEL (reference sequence). V trimming: 3 bases; J trimming: 4 bases; junction bases outside the gene matches: 4. This CDR3 is built from 16 residues. This record belongs to a study of T cells in Graves' hyperthyroidism and ophthalmopathy. Study-level findings and limits: The model anticipated ophthalmopathy a median about six months pre-onset. Blood held most thyroid clonotypes expanded above 0.001 frequency.

Regions amplified from RNA transcripts were the TCR beta CDR3 regions. Carried out on the TCR CDR3, a first-round RT-PCR used the HTBI primer set. TCRdb reanalysed the multiplex PCR reads using MiXCR and keeps one entry per CDR3 protein. The sample yields about 640,000 distinct CDR3 sequences, 13% to 15% seen once. The genes are TRBV3-1 and TRBJ2-1; 12 bases are shared with TRBD2. The sample consisted of blood. This TCR derives from a woman in her forties or fifties with Graves' ophthalmopathy. The CDR3 sequence: CASSQVTSGRYNEQFF. In DNA form, the CDR3 reads TGTGCCAGCAGCCAGGTAACTAGCGGGAGGTACAATGAGCAGTTCTTC.